The 28 T cell receptor beta chains listed next were all sequenced from one sample in a study of identical twins. TCRdb recomputed calls from the 5' RACE reads with MiXCR, one row per CDR3 protein. This table has fewer than 800,000 distinct CDR3 sequences, roughly 6.6% appearing once. The same data also contributed to another study, on yellow fever vaccine responses in identical twins.

Sequencing was done on a sample of PBMCs. Receptors originate from a woman younger than 35 in good health.

The chain employs TRBV20-1 and TRBJ2-7; 16 bases fit TRBD2. The V gene end was trimmed by 5 bases and the J gene end by 7 bases; junction bases not matched to a gene: 14. The CDR3 length is 17 residues. Germline values: CDR1 DFQATT, CDR2 SNEGSKA (reference sequence). CDR3 sequence reads: CSAAGTSGGAGGREQYV. The CDR3 coding sequence is TGCAGTGCTGCCGGGACTAGCGGGGGGGCCGGTGGAAGGGAGCAGTACGTC.

This clonotype was counted many times. V and J are TRBV7-8 and TRBJ2-5, with D unclear. V lost 8 bases to trimming and J lost 4 bases, with 5 bases between them. The CDR3 covers 10 residues. CDR1 is SGHVS and CDR2 is FQNEAQ in the germline V gene. The CDR3 bases are TGTGCCAGCGGCCGAGAGACCCAGTACTTC. Translating it yields CASGRETQYF.

J is TRBJ1-1 and V is TRBV5-1; 9 nucleotides match TRBD1. The CDR3 covers 17 residues. The V segment lost 0 bases and the J segment 0 bases; nucleotides outside the gene matches: 6. Germline lookup yields CDR1 SGHRS and CDR2 YFSETQ. The CDR3 DNA follows: TGCGCCAGCAGCTTGGGGGACAGGGCCTTCATGAACACTGAAGCTTTCTTT. Its translation: CASSLGDRAFMNTEAFF.

The J gene is TRBJ2-1, the V gene TRBV11-3; D could derive from TRBD1 or TRBD2 (5 bases each). The CDR3 loop spans 15 amino acids. Germline CDR1 reads SGHNT; CDR2 reads YENEEA. Trimming left V 3 bases short and J 5 bases short, with 14 bases between. CDR3 in DNA: TGTGCCAGCAGCTTTCCCGCTCGGGACGACAATGAGCAGTTCTTC. Protein: CASSFPARDDNEQFF.

The gene calls are TRBV11-3 and TRBJ2-1; possibly TRBD1 for D (5 bases). The CDR3 totals 15 residues. The ends were cut back, 2 bases at V and 7 bases at J, with 15 bases in the middle. Germline lookup yields CDR1 SGHNT and CDR2 YENEEA. This chain's CDR3 is CASSLFATPGNEQFF. In DNA form, the CDR3 reads TGTGCCAGCAGCTTATTTGCGACCCCAGGGAATGAGCAGTTCTTC. The full variable domain, completed using reference TRBV11-3 and TRBJ2-1, is EAGVVQSPRYKIIEKKQPVAFWCNPISGHNTLYWYLQNLGQGPELLIRYENEEAVDDSQLPKDRFSAERLKGVDSTLKIQPAELGDSAVYLCASSLFATPGNEQFFGPGTRLTVL.

In this sample, this clonotype turned up many times. The chain recombines TRBV28 with TRBJ2-7; no reliable D call. Germline assignment: CDR1 MDHEN and CDR2 SYDVKM. Trimming took 4 bases from V and 6 from J, leaving 16 bases between them. CDR3 length: 14 residues. This CDR3 is CASSSPSRIPEQYF. In DNA form, the CDR3 reads TGTGCCAGCAGTTCACCCTCGAGGATCCCCGAGCAGTACTTC.

This clonotype turned up a few times. V is TRBV15 and J is TRBJ2-3; D call uncertain. The CDR3 length is 16 residues. Trimming removed 0 bases at V and 0 bases at J, with 10 bases between. In germline, CDR1 is LNHNV, CDR2 YYDKDF (reference sequence). CDR3 DNA sequence: TGTGCCACCAGCAGAGATCGCAGCACTAGCACAGATACGCAGTATTTT. This sequence encodes CATSRDRSTSTDTQYF.

This chain links TRBV6-1 with TRBJ2-5; D may be TRBD2 (5 bases). The ends were cut back, 5 bases at V and 1 base at J, with 11 bases in the middle. The CDR3 runs 14 residues. Per germline, CDR1 MNHNS and CDR2 SASEGT. The chain's CDR3 is CASSHRLSQETQYF. The CDR3 DNA reads TGTGCCAGCAGTCATAGACTATCCCAAGAGACCCAGTACTTC.

The rearrangement uses TRBV20-1 and TRBJ1-1, with D maybe TRBD1 (5 bases). V was cut by 1 base and J by 2 bases, with 14 bases left in between. From germline, CDR1 is DFQATT and CDR2 SNEGSKA (reference sequence). The CDR3 contains 15 residues. CDR3 bases: TGCAGTGCTAGAGGTACCGGGACTCCAAACACTGAAGCTTTCTTT. Its translation: CSARGTGTPNTEAFF.

The gene calls are TRBV5-1 and TRBJ1-1; 8 bases are a match to TRBD1. The CDR3 runs to 15 residues. Germline lookup yields CDR1 SGHRS and CDR2 YFSETQ. V gave up 4 bases and J gave up 2 bases; unmatched junction bases: 7. This CDR3 reads CASSTRTGSNTEAFF. Here the CDR3 DNA reads TGCGCCAGCAGCACAAGGACAGGGAGTAACACTGAAGCTTTCTTT.

The rearrangement uses TRBV24-1 and TRBJ1-5, with D possibly being TRBD1 (5 bases). Germline values: CDR1 KGHDR, CDR2 SFDVKD. This CDR3 region has 14 residues. V was cut by 3 bases and J by 8 bases, with 13 bases left in between. The CDR3, as DNA: TGTGCCACCAGTGATCGGGACTCTGGGGAGCCCCAGCATTTT. Protein: CATSDRDSGEPQHF.

V is TRBV7-2 and J is TRBJ1-6, with 7 bases matching TRBD1. V shed 2 bases and J 9 bases; nucleotides not matched to a gene: 7. Germline V lookup: CDR1 SGHTA, CDR2 FQGNSA. The CDR3 length is 15 residues. The CDR3 protein is CASSLSLQGGSPLHF. The CDR3 region has the DNA TGTGCCAGCAGCTTATCACTCCAGGGGGGTTCACCCCTCCACTTT.

The rearrangement joins TRBV12-3 or TRBV12-4 to TRBJ1-5; 7 bases agree with TRBD1. Trimming at V came to 6 bases and at J to 7 bases, leaving 6 bases not matched to a gene. CDR3 length: 13 amino acids. As DNA, the CDR3 is TGTGCCAGCAGAAGGCAGGGGGAACAGCCCCAGCATTTT. This translates into CASRRQGEQPQHF.

The chain employs TRBV12-5 and TRBJ2-1, with 12 bases lining up with TRBD2. Germline lookup yields CDR1 LGHNT and CDR2 FRNRAP. V lost 6 bases to trimming and J lost 8 bases; unmatched junction nucleotides: 8. This CDR3 is built from 15 residues. CDR3 sequence reads: CASGTTSGSPHEQFF. The CDR3 nucleotides are TGTGCTAGTGGGACGACTAGCGGGAGTCCTCATGAGCAGTTCTTC.

This clonotype was counted ten times or more. The V and J genes are TRBV20-1 and TRBJ2-1; 9 bases are a match to TRBD2. The germline gives CDR1 DFQATT, CDR2 SNEGSKA (reference sequence). The length of the CDR3 is 12 residues. The trim removed 7 bases at V and 6 bases at J, leaving 4 bases unmatched. The CDR3 loop is CSVAGAANEQFF. CDR3 coding DNA: TGCAGTGTAGCGGGAGCGGCCAATGAGCAGTTCTTC.

This clonotype was detected only a few times. The rearrangement links TRBV20-1 to TRBJ2-6; tentative D call: TRBD2 (6 bases). Per the germline V gene, CDR1 is DFQATT and CDR2 is SNEGSKA (reference sequence). CDR3 length: 16 residues. V was cut by 1 base and J by 0 bases, with 10 bases left in between. CDR3 bases: TGCAGTGCTAGAGTGGGGGGTTCCTCTGGGGCCAACGTCCTGACTTTC. The encoded protein is CSARVGGSSGANVLTF.

The gene calls are TRBV20-1 and TRBJ1-6; 10 bases fit TRBD1. CDR1 and CDR2 from the germline V gene are DFQATT and SNEGSKA (reference sequence). The CDR3 is 16 residues long. V lost 5 bases and J lost 7; bases outside the gene matches: 11. The chain's CDR3 is CSADMSGQGRNSPLHF. The CDR3 DNA reads as TGCAGTGCTGACATGTCGGGACAGGGGAGAAATTCACCCCTCCACTTT.

Here the CDR3 DNA reads TGCGCCAGCAGCTCGTACCCGGGACAGGGAAACACCATATATTTT. Translated, it gives CASSSYPGQGNTIYF. V gene TRBV5-1 combines with J gene TRBJ1-3, with 7 bases aligning to TRBD1. CDR3 length: 15 residues. Germline values: CDR1 SGHRS, CDR2 YFSETQ. Losses at the gene ends were 3 bases for V and 4 bases for J; bases not matched to a gene: 7.

This clonotype was recorded at least ten times. This rearrangement joins TRBV9 to TRBJ2-1; 7 positions agree with TRBD2. This CDR3 has 14 amino acids. V lost 3 bases and J lost 8; bases outside the gene matches: 8. From germline, CDR1 is SGDLS and CDR2 YYNGEE. DNA of the CDR3: TGTGCCAGCAGCGCTAGCGGATCGGTCGATGAGCAGTTCTTC. Its translation: CASSASGSVDEQFF.

J is TRBJ2-3 and V is TRBV25-1; no definite D call. The CDR3 extends over 13 amino acids. Germline V gives CDR1 MGHDK, CDR2 SYGVNS. V gave up 2 bases and J gave up 6 bases, with 9 bases separating them. This CDR3 is CASSERAYDTQYF. The CDR3 nucleotides are TGTGCCAGCAGTGAAAGGGCATACGATACGCAGTATTTT.

This clonotype appeared a few times. The gene calls are TRBV24-1 and TRBJ2-3; D is possibly TRBD2 (6 bases). V shed 7 bases and J shed 2 bases, with 15 bases lying between them. Germline CDR1 reads KGHDR; CDR2 reads SFDVKD. This CDR3 spans 15 amino acids. The CDR3 sequence is CATSQFGGATDTQYF. CDR3 DNA sequence: TGTGCCACCAGCCAATTCGGGGGAGCCACAGATACGCAGTATTTT.

The chain carries TRBV5-1 and TRBJ2-1; D is perhaps TRBD2 (6 bases). The CDR3 has 14 amino acids. The germline V gene encodes CDR1 SGHRS and CDR2 YFSETQ. V lost 3 bases and J 7 bases, leaving 14 bases between the germline ends. CDR3 sequence (DNA): TGCGCCAGCAGCTCCGGGAGTAGCGCAAATGAGCAGTTCTTC. Its translation is CASSSGSSANEQFF.

This clonotype was counted ten times or more. This chain connects TRBV15 to TRBJ1-1; 11 bases line up with TRBD1. The CDR3 contains 15 residues. Germline V gives CDR1 LNHNV, CDR2 YYDKDF (reference sequence). J was trimmed by 5 bases and V by 3 bases; bases with no gene match: 5. The CDR3 nucleotides are TGTGCCACCAGCAGCGGACAGGGGGCCCGGACTGAAGCTTTCTTT. This translates into CATSSGQGARTEAFF.

There are many counts of this clonotype. The chain employs TRBV29-1 and TRBJ2-1; TRBD2 is a possible D gene (5 bases). This CDR3 region has 12 residues. The germline V gene has CDR1 SQVTM and CDR2 ANQGSEA. V shed 7 bases and J shed 6 bases, with 13 bases lying between them. This CDR3 is CSAILDANEQFF. CDR3 in DNA: TGCAGCGCTATACTAGACGCCAATGAGCAGTTCTTC.

This clonotype was recorded a few times. V gene TRBV7-9 combines with J gene TRBJ2-7, with 12 bases that match TRBD1. Germline loops: CDR1 SEHNR, CDR2 FQNEAQ (reference sequence). The V and J ends lost 5 bases and 5 bases, in that order; junction bases with no gene match: 4. This CDR3 is 14 amino acids long. CDR3 residues: CASSLGQGADEQYV. In nucleotides, the CDR3 is TGTGCCAGCAGCCTGGGACAGGGGGCGGACGAGCAGTACGTC.

The chain carries TRBV10-2 and TRBJ1-2, with D tentatively TRBD1 (5 bases). The CDR3 extends over 13 amino acids. Trimming cost V 2 bases and J 8 bases, with 12 bases left between them. Per germline, CDR1 WSHSY and CDR2 SAAADI. The CDR3 nucleotides read TGCGCCAGCAGTGAGGGGGGGATTAGAGGCTACACCTTC. Amino acids: CASSEGGIRGYTF.

Only a few counts were recorded for this clonotype. The chain carries TRBV20-1 and TRBJ2-1; 7 bases are a match to TRBD1. The CDR3 totals 12 residues. The V gene's germline CDR1 is DFQATT and CDR2 SNEGSKA (reference sequence). V gave up 6 bases and J gave up 10 bases; unmatched junction bases: 9. The CDR3 sequence: CSARNRGGEQFF. Written as DNA, the CDR3 is TGCAGTGCGAGGAACAGGGGTGGGGAGCAGTTCTTC.

This clonotype was seen only a few times. This sequence joins TRBV29-1 and TRBJ2-7; no clear D gene. This CDR3 region has 12 residues. Looked up from germline, CDR1 is SQVTM and CDR2 is ANQGSEA. Trimming removed 0 bases at V and 6 bases at J, with 9 bases between. In DNA, the CDR3 is TGCAGCGTTGAAGACCGAACGGGCGAGCAGTACGTC. It specifies CSVEDRTGEQYV.